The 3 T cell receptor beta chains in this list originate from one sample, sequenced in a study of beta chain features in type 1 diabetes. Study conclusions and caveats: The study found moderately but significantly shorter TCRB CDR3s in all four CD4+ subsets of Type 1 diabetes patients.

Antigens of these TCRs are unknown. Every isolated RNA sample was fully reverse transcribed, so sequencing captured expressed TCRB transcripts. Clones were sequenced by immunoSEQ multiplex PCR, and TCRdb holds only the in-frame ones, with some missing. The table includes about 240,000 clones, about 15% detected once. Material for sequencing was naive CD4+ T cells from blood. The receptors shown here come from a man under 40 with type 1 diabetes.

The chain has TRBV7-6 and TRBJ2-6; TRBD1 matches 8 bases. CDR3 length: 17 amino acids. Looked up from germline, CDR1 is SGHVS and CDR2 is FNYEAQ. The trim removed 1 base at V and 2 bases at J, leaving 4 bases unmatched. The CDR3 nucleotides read TGTGCCAGCAGCTTAGAACCGACAGGGGCTGGGGCCAACGTCCTGACTTTC. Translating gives CASSLEPTGAGANVLTF.

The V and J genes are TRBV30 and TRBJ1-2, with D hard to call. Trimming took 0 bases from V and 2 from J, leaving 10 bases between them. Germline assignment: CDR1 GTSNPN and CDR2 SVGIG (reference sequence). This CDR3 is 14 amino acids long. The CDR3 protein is CAWSVSHRNYGYTF. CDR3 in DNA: TGTGCCTGGAGTGTATCCCACAGAAACTATGGCTACACCTTC.

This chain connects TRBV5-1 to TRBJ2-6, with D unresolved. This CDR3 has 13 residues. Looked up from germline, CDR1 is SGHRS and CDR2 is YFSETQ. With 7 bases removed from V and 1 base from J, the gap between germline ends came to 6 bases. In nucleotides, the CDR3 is TGCGCCAGCTCCGTGTCTGGGGCCAACGTCCTGACTTTC. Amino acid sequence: CASSVSGANVLTF.